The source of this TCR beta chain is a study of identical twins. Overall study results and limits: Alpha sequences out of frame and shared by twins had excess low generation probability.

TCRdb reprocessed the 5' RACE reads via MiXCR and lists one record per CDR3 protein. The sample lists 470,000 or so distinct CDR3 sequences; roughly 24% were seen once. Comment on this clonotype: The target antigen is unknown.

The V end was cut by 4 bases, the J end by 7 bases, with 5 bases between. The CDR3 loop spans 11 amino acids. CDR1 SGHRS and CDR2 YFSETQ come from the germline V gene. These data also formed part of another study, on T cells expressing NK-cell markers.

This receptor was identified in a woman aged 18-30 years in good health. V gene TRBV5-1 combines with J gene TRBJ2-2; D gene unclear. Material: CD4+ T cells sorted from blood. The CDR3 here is CASSDGGELFF. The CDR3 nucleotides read TGCGCCAGCAGCGATGGCGGGGAGCTGTTTTTT.